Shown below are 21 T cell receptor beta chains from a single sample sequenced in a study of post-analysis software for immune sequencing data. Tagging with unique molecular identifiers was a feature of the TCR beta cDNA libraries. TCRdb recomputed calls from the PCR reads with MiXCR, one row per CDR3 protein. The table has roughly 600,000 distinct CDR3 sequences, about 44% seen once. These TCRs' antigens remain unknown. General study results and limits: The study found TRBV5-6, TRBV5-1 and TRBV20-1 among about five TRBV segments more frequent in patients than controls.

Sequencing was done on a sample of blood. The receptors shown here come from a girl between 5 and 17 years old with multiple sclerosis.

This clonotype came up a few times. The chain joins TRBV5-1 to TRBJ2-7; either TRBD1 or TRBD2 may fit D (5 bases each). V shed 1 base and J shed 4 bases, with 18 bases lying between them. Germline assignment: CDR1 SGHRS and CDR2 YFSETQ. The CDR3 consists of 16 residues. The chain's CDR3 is CASSLSTGRTSYEQYF. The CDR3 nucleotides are TGCGCCAGCAGCTTGAGTACGGGACGGACTTCTTACGAGCAGTACTTC.

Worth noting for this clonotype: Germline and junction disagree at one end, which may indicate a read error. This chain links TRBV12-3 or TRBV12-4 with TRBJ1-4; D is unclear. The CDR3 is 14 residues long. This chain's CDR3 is CASSLAATNEKLFF. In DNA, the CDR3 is TGTGCCAGCAGCTTAGCAGCAACTAATGAAAAACTGTTTTTT.

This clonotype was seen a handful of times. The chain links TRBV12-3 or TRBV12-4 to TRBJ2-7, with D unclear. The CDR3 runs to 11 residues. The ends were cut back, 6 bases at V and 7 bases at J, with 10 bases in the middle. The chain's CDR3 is CASSEKGEQYF. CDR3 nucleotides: TGTGCCAGCAGCGAAAAAGGGGAGCAGTACTTC.

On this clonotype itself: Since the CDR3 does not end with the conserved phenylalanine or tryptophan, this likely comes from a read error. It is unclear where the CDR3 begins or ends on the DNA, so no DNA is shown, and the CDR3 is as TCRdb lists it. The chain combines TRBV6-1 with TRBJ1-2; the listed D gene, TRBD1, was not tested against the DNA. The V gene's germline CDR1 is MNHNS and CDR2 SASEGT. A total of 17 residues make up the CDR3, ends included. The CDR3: CASRQGWTEAFFGQGTI.

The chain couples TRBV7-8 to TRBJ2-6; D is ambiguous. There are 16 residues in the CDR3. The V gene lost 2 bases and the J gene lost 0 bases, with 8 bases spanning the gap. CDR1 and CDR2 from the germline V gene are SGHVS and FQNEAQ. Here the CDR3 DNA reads TGTGCCAGCAGCTTAATTGGGGACTCTGGGGCCAACGTCCTGACTTTC. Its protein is CASSLIGDSGANVLTF.

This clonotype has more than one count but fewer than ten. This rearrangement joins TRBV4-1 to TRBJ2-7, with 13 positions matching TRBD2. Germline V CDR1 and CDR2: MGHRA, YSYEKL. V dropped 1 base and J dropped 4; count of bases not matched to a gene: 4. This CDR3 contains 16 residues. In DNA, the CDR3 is TGCGCCAGCAGCCAAGGACTAGCGGGAGGTCCTTACGAGCAGTACTTC. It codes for CASSQGLAGGPYEQYF.

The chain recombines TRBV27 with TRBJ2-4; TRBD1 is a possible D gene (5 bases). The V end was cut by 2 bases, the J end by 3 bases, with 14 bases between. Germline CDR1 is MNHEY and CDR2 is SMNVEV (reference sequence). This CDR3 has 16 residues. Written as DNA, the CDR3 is TGTGCCAGCAGTTTAAAGGGGTCGGGTGTCAAAAACATTCAGTACTTC. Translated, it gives CASSLKGSGVKNIQYF.

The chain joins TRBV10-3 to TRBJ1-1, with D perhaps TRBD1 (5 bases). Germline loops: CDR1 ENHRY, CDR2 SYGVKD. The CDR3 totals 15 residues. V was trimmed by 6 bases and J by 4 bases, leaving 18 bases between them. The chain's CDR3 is CAISLRQGRGTEAFF. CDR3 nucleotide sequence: TGTGCCATCAGCTTAAGGCAGGGAAGGGGCACTGAAGCTTTCTTT.

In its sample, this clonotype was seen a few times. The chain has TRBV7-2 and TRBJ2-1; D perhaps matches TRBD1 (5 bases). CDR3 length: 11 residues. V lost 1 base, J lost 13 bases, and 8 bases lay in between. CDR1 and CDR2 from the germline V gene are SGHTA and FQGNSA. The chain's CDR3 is CASSLGGHQFF. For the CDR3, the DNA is TGTGCCAGCAGCTTAGGGGGCCATCAGTTCTTC.

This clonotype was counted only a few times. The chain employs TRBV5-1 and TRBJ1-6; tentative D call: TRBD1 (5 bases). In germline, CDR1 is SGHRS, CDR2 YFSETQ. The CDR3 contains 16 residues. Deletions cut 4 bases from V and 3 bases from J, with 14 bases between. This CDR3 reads CASSLQTVNYNSPLHF. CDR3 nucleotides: TGCGCCAGCAGCCTCCAGACAGTGAACTATAATTCACCCCTCCACTTT.

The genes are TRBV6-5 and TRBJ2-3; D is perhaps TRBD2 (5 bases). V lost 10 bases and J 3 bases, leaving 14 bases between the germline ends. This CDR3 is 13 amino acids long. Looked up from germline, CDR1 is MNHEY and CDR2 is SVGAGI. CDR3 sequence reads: CATASGDTDTQYF. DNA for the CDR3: TGTGCCACCGCCTCCGGGGATACAGATACGCAGTATTTT.

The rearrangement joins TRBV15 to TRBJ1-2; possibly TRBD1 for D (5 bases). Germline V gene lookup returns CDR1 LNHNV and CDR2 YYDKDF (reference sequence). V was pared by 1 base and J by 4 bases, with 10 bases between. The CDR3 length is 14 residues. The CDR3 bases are TGTGCCACCAGCAGAGGGACACACCGCTATGGCTACACCTTC. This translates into CATSRGTHRYGYTF.

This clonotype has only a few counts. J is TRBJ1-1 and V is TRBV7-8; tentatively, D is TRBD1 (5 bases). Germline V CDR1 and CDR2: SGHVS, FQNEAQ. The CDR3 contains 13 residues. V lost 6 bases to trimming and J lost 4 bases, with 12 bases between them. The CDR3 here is CASSSPRGTEAFF. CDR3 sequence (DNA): TGTGCCAGCAGTAGTCCAAGGGGCACTGAAGCTTTCTTT. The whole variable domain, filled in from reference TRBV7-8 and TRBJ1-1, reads GAGVSQSPRYKVAKRGQDVALRCDPISGHVSLFWYQQALGQGPEFLTYFQNEAQLDKSGLPSDRFFAERPEGSVSTLKIQRTQQEDSAVYLCASSSPRGTEAFFGQGTRLTVV.

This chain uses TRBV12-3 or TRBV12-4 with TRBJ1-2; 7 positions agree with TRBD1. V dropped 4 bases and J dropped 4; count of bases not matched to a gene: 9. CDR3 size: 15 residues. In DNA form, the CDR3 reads TGTGCCAGCAGTTCAGGACAGGCACGGGGCTATGGCTACACCTTC. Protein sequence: CASSSGQARGYGYTF.

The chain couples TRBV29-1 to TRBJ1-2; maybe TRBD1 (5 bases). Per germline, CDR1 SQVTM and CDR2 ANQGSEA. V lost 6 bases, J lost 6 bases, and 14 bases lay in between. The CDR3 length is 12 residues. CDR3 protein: CSVKAREHGYTF. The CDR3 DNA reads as TGCAGCGTCAAGGCCAGGGAGCATGGCTACACCTTC.

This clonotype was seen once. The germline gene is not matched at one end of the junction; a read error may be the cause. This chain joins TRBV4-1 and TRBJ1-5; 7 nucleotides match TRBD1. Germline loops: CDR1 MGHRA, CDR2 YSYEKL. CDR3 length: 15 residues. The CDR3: CASSQIYRGRQPQHF. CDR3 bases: TGCGCTAGCAGCCAGATTTACAGGGGTCGGCAGCCCCAGCATTTT.

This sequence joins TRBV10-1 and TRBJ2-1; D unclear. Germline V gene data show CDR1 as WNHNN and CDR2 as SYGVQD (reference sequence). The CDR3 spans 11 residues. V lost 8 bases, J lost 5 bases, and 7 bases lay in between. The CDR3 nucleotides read TGCGCCAGCGGACGGAACAATGAGCAGTTCTTC. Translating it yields CASGRNNEQFF.

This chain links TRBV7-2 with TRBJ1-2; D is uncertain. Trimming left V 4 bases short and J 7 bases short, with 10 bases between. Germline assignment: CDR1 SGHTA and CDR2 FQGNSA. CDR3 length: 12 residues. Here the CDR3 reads CASSSSGIGYTF. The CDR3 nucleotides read TGTGCCAGCAGCTCCTCGGGCATTGGCTACACCTTC. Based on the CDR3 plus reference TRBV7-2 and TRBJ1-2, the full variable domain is GAGVSQSPSNKVTEKGKDVELRCDPISGHTALYWYRQSLGQGLEFLIYFQGNSAPDKSGLPSDRFSAERTGGSVSTLTIQRTQQEDSAVYLCASSSSGIGYTFGSGTRLTVV.

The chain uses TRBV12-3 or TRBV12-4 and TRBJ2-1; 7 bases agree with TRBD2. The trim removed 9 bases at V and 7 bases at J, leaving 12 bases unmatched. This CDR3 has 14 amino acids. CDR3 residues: CASRASGLTNEQFF. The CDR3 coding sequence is TGTGCCAGTCGAGCGTCGGGACTAACAAATGAGCAGTTCTTC.

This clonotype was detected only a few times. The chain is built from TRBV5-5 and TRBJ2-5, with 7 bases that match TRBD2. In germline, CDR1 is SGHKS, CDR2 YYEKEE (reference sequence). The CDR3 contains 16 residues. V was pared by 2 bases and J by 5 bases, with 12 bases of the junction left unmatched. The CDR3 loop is CASSFGSGGGDETQYF. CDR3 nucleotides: TGTGCCAGCAGCTTTGGGTCGGGGGGTGGGGACGAGACCCAGTACTTC.

The CDR3 sequence: CASSPPTGGKSYEQYF. CDR3 bases: TGTGCCAGCTCACCTCCCACAGGGGGCAAGTCCTACGAGCAGTACTTC. V and J are TRBV18 and TRBJ2-7, with TRBD1 identical over 9 bases. Germline trimming cut 3 bases from V and 1 base from J; bases unmatched to any gene: 7. The germline V gene encodes CDR1 KGHSH and CDR2 LQKENI. This CDR3 region has 16 residues. The whole variable domain, filled in from reference TRBV18 and TRBJ2-7, reads NAGVMQNPRHLVRRRGQEARLRCSPMKGHSHVYWYRQLPEEGLKFMVYLQKENIIDESGMPKERFSAEFPKEGPSILRIQQVVRGDSAAYFCASSPPTGGKSYEQYFGPGTRLTVT.